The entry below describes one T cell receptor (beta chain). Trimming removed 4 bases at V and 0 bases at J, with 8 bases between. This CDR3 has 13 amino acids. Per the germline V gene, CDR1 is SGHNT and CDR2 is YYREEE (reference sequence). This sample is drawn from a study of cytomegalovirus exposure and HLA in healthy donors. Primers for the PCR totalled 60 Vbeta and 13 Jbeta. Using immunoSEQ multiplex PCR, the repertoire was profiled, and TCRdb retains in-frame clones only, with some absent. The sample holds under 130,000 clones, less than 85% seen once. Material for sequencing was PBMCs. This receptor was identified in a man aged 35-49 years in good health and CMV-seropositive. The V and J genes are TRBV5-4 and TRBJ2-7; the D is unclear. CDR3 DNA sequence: TGTGCCAGCAGCCCCCTAAACTCCTACGAGCAGTACTTC. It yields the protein CASSPLNSYEQYF.